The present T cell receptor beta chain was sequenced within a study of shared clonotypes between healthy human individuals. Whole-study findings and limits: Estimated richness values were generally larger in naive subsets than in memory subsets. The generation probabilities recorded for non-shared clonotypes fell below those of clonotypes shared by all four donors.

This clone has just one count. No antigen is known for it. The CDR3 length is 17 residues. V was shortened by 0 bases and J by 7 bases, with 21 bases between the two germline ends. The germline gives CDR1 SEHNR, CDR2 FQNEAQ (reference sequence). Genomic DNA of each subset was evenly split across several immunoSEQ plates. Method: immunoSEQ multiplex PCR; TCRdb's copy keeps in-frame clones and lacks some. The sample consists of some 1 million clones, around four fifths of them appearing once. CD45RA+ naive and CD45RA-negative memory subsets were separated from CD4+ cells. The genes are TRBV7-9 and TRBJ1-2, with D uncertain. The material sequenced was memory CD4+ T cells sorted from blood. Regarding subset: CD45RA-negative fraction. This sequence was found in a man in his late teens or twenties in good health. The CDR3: CASSLASHPNRLSGYTF. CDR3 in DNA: TGTGCCAGCAGCTTAGCGTCGCACCCTAACCGCCTTAGTGGCTACACCTTC.